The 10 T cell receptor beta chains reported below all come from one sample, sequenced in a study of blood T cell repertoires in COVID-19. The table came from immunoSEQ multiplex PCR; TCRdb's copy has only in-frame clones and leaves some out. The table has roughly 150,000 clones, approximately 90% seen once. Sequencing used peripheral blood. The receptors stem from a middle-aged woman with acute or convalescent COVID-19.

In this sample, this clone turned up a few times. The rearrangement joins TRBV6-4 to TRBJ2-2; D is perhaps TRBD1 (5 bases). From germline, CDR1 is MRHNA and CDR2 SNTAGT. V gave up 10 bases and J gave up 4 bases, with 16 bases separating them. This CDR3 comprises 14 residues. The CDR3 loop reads CATRRGISTGELFF. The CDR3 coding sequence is TGTGCCACTAGAAGGGGTATCTCCACCGGGGAGCTGTTTTTT.

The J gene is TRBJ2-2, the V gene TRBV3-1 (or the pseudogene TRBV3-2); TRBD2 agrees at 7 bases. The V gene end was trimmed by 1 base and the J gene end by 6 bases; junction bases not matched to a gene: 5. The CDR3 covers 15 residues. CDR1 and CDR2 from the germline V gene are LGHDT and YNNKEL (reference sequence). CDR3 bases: TGTGCCAGCAGCCAAGGTGGGAGGGCGTCCGGGGAGCTGTTTTTT. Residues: CASSQGGRASGELFF.

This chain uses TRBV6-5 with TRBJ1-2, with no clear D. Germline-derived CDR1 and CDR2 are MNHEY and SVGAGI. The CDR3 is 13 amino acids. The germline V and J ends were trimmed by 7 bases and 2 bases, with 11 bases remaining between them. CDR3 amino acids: CASTNRGNYGYTF. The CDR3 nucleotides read TGTGCCAGCACCAACAGAGGGAACTATGGCTACACCTTC.

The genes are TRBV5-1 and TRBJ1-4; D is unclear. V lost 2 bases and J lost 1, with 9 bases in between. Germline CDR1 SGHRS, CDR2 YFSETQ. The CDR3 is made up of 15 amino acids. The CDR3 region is CASSFNSGTNEKLFF. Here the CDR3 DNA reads TGCGCCAGCAGCTTCAATTCAGGAACTAATGAAAAACTGTTTTTT.

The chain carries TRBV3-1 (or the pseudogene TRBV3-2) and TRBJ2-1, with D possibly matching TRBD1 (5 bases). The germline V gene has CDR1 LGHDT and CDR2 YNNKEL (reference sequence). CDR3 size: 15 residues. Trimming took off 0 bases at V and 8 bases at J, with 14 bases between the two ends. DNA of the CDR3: TGTGCCAGCAGCCAAGAGATATGGCAGGGCTATGAGCAGTTCTTC. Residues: CASSQEIWQGYEQFF.

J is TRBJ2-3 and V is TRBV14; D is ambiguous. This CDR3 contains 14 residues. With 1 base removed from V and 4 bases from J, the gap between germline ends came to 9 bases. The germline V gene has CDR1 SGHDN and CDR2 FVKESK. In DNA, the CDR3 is TGTGCCAGCAGCCAAGGATGGCAGTCAGATACGCAGTATTTT. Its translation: CASSQGWQSDTQYF.

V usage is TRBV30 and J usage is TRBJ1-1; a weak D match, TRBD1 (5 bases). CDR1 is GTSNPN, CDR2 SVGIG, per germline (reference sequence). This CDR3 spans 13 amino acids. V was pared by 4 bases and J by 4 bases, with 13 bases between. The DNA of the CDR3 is TGTGCCTGGATTTCTCAGGGCCCCACTGAAGCTTTCTTT. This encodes CAWISQGPTEAFF.

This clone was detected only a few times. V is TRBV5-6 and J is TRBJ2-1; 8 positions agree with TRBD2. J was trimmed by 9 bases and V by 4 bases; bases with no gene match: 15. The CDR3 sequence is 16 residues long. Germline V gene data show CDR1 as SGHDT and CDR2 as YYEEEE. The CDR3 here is CASSRREAGGTGEQFF. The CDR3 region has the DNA TGTGCCAGCAGCAGAAGGGAGGCGGGAGGAACTGGTGAGCAGTTCTTC.

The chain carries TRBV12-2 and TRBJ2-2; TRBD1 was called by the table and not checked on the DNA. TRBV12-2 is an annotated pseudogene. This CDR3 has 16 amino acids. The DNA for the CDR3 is TGTGCAAGTCGCTTAGCGAACCGTGGACAAGCCGGGGAGCTGTTTTTT. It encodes CASRLANRGQAGELFF.

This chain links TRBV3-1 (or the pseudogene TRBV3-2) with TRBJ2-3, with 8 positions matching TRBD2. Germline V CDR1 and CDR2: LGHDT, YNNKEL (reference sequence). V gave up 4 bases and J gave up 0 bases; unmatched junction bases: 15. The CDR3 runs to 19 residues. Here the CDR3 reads CASSLGKRETPYSTDTQYF. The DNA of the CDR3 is TGTGCCAGCAGCCTGGGAAAGCGGGAGACCCCTTATAGCACAGATACGCAGTATTTT.